Listed here is a single TCR beta chain. This clone was recorded once. Its antigen remains undetermined. No much larger clonotype is one base removed from it; base qualities were not supplied. Trimmed from V: 4 bases; trimmed from J: 6 bases; junction bases lacking a gene match: 10. The germline V gene (reference sequence) supplies CDR1 SGHNT and CDR2 YYREEE. Measured from the cysteine to the phenylalanine, the CDR3 is 15 residues long. Left in the record is the CDR3 DNA by itself, 45 bases read in frame from the first base. The entry originates in a study of T cell changes during pregnancy in multiple sclerosis (dated by TCRdb to the late 2010s). Background on the whole study: The study looked at changes in the T cell repertoire across pregnancy in women with multiple sclerosis.

The method behind the library was the immunoSEQ multiplex PCR assay. TCRdb obtained this table from immuneACCESS and retained in-frame rearrangements with V and J assigned. These tables miss some clones; where compared with another copy, unresolved V genes account for less than half of the shortfall, and the remainder is unexplained. The sample table holds about 75,000 clones, of which around 90% were seen once. Less than 0.45% of the sample lies in the top ten. The specimen was CD4+ T cells from peripheral blood mononuclear cells, collected before pregnancy. The sequence links TRBV5-4 to TRBJ2-3; the central 8 bases match TRBD1. This clonotype was obtained from a female donor with multiple sclerosis, enrolled in a pregnancy study. The nucleotide sequence reads as follows: TGTGCCAGCAGCCTTCCAGGGACAGGACCGGATACGCAGTATTTT. Protein translation: CASSLPGTGPDTQYF.